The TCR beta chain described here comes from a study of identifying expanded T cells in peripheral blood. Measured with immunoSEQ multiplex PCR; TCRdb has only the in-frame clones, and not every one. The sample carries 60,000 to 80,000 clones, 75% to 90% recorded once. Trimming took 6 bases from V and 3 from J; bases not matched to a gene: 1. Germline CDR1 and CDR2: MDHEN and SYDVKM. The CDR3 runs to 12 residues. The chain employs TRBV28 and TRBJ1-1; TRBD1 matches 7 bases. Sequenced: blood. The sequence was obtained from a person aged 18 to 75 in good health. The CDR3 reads CASRDRYTEAFF. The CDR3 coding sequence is TGTGCCAGCAGGGACAGGTACACTGAAGCTTTCTTT.